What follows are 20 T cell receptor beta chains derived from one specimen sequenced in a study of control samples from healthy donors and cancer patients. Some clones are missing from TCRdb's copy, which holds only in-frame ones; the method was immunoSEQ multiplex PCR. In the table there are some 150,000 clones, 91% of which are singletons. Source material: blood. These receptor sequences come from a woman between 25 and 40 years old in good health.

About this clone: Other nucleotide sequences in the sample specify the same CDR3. CDR3 residues: CASSVGGYTEAFF. CDR3 sequence (DNA): TGTGCCAGCAGCGTAGGGGGCTACACTGAAGCTTTCTTT. This chain uses TRBV9 with TRBJ1-1, with a possible D match to TRBD1 (5 bases). CDR1 is SGDLS, CDR2 YYNGEE, per germline. V was shortened by 0 bases and J by 3 bases, with 6 bases between the two germline ends. There are 13 residues in the CDR3. Filled out from reference TRBV9 and TRBJ1-1, the complete variable domain reads DSGVTQTPKHLITATGQRVTLRCSPRSGDLSVYWYQQSLDQGLQFLIQYYNGEERAKGNILERFSAQQFPDLHSELNLSSLELGDSALYFCASSVGGYTEAFFGQGTRLTVV.

CDR3 DNA: TGTGCCAGCAGCTTGGAGACCTTCACCGGGGAGCTGTTTTTT. Translated, it gives CASSLETFTGELFF. The genes are TRBV5-4 and TRBJ2-2; D not resolved. The germline V gene has CDR1 SGHNT and CDR2 YYREEE (reference sequence). This CDR3 has 14 residues. V dropped 0 bases and J dropped 4 bases, with 7 bases sitting between them.

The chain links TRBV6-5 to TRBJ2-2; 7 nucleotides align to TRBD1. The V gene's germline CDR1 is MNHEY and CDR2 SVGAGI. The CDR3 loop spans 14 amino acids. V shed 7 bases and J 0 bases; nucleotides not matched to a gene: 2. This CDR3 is CASIGTANTGELFF. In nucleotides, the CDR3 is TGTGCCAGCATCGGGACAGCGAACACCGGGGAGCTGTTTTTT.

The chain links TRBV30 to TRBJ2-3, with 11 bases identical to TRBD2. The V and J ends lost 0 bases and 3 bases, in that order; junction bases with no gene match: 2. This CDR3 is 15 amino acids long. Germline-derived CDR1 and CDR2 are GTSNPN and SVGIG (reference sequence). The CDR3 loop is CAWSVLAGVTDTQYF. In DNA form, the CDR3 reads TGTGCCTGGAGTGTACTAGCGGGAGTAACAGATACGCAGTATTTT. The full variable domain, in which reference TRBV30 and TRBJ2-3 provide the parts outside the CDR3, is SQTIHQWPATLVQPVGSPLSLECTVEGTSNPNLYWYRQAAGRGLQLLFYSVGIGQISSEVPQNLSASRPQDRQFILSSKKLLLSDSGFYLCAWSVLAGVTDTQYFGPGTRLTVL.

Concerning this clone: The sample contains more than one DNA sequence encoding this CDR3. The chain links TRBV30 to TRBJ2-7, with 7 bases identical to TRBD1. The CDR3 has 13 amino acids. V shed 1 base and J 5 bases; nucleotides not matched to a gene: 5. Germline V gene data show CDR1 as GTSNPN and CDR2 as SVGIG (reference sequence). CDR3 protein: CAWSGQGNHEQYF. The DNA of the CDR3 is TGTGCCTGGAGTGGACAGGGTAATCACGAGCAGTACTTC. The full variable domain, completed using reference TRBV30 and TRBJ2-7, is SQTIHQWPATLVQPVGSPLSLECTVEGTSNPNLYWYRQAAGRGLQLLFYSVGIGQISSEVPQNLSASRPQDRQFILSSKKLLLSDSGFYLCAWSGQGNHEQYFGPGTRLTVT.

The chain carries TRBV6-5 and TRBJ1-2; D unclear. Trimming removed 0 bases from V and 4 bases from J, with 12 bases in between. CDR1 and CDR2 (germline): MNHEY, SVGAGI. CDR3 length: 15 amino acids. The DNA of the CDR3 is TGTGCCAGCAGTTACTCGGGAAGGCGCCCCTATGGCTACACCTTC. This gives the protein CASSYSGRRPYGYTF.

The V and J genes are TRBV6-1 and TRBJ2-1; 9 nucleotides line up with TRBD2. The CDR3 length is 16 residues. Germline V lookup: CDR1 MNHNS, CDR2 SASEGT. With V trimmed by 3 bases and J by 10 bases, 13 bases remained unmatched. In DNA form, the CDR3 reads TGTGCCAGCAGTGAGGGATTATTAGCGGGAGCGGGGGAGCAGTTCTTC. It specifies CASSEGLLAGAGEQFF.

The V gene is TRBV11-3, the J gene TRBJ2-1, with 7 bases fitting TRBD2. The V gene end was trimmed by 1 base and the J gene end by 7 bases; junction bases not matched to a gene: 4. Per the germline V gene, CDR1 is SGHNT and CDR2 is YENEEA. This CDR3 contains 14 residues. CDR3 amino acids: CASSLVVGGNEQFF. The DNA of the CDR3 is TGTGCCAGCAGCTTAGTAGTGGGGGGGAATGAGCAGTTCTTC.

DNA for the CDR3: TGTGCCAGTAGGGGTGCCTATAATTCACCCCTCCACTTT. It is translated as CASRGAYNSPLHF. V gene TRBV19 combines with J gene TRBJ1-6; D is unresolved. CDR3 length equals 13 residues. V was clipped by 6 bases and J by 2 bases, with 5 bases between them. Germline loops: CDR1 LNHDA, CDR2 SQIVND (reference sequence).

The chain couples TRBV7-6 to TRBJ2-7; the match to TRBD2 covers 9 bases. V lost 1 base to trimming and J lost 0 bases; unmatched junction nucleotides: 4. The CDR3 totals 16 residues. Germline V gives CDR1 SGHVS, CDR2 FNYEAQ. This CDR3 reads CASSLVGAGGSYEQYF. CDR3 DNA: TGTGCCAGCAGCTTAGTGGGAGCGGGAGGCTCCTACGAGCAGTACTTC.

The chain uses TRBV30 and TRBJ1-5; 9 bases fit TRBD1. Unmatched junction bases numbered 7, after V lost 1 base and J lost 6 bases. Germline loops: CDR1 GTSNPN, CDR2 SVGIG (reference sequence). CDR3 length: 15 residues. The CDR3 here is CAWSGGQGSFQPQHF. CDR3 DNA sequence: TGTGCCTGGAGTGGGGGACAGGGTTCTTTTCAGCCCCAGCATTTT.

CDR3 bases: TGTGCCAGTACGGTGTGGGAGGGCTCCTACAATGAGCAGTTCTTC. Its translation is CASTVWEGSYNEQFF. The rearrangement uses TRBV19 and TRBJ2-1; 7 bases are a match to TRBD2. CDR1 and CDR2 (germline): LNHDA, SQIVND (reference sequence). The junction had 6 bases not matched to a gene; V was cut back by 7 bases and J by 0 bases. The CDR3 contains 15 residues.

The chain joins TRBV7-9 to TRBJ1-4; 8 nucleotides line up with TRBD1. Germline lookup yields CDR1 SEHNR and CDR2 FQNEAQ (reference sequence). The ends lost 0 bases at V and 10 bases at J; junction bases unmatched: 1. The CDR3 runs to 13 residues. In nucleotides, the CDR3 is TGTGCCAGCAGCTTAGCCACAGGGGGAAAACTGTTTTTT. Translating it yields CASSLATGGKLFF. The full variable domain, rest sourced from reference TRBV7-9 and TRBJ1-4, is DTGVSQNPRHKITKRGQNVTFRCDPISEHNRLYWYRQTLGQGPEFLTYFQNEAQLEKSRLLSDRFSAERPKGSFSTLEIQRTEQGDSAMYLCASSLATGGKLFFGSGTQLSVL.

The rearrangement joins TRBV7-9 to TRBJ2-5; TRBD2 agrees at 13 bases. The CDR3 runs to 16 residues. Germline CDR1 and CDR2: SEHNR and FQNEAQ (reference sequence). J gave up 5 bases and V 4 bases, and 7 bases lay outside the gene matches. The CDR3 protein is CASSWGTSGITETQYF. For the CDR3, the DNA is TGTGCCAGCAGCTGGGGGACTAGCGGGATCACGGAGACCCAGTACTTC.

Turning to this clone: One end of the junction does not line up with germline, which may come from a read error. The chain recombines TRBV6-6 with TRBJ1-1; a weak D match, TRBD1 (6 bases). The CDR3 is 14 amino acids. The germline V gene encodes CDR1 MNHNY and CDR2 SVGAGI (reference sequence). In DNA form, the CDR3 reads TGTGCCAGCACTTACCGGACAGTGAACACTGAAGCTTTCTTT. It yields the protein CASTYRTVNTEAFF.

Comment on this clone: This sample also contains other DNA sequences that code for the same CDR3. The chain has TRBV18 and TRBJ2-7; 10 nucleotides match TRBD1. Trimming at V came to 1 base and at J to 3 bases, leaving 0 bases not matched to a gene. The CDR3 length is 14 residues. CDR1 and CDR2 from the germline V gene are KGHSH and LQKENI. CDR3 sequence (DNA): TGTGCCAGCTCACCACGGACAGGGGGCTACGAGCAGTACTTC. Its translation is CASSPRTGGYEQYF.

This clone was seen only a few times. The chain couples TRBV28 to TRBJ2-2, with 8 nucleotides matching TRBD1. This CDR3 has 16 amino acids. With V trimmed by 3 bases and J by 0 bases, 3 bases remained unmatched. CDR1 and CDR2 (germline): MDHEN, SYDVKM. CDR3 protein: CASSFRGQPNTGELFF. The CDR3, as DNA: TGTGCCAGCAGTTTCAGGGGGCAACCGAACACCGGGGAGCTGTTTTTT.

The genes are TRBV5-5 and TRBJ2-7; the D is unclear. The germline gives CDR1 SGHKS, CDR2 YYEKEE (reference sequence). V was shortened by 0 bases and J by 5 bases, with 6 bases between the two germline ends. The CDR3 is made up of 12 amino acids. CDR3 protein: CASSLAGNEQYF. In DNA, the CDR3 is TGTGCCAGCAGCTTGGCAGGAAACGAGCAGTACTTC.

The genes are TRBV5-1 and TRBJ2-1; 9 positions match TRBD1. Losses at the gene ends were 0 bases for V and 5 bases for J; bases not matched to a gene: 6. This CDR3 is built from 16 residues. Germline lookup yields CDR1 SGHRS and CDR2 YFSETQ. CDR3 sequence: CASSLAQGASHNEQFF. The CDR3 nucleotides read TGCGCCAGCAGCTTGGCACAGGGGGCGTCGCACAATGAGCAGTTCTTC.

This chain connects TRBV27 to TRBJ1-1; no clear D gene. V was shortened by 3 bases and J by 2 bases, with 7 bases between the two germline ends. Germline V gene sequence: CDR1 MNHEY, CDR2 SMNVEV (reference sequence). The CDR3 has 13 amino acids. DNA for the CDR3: TGTGCCAGCAGTTTTTCGAGAAACACTGAAGCTTTCTTT. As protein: CASSFSRNTEAFF.